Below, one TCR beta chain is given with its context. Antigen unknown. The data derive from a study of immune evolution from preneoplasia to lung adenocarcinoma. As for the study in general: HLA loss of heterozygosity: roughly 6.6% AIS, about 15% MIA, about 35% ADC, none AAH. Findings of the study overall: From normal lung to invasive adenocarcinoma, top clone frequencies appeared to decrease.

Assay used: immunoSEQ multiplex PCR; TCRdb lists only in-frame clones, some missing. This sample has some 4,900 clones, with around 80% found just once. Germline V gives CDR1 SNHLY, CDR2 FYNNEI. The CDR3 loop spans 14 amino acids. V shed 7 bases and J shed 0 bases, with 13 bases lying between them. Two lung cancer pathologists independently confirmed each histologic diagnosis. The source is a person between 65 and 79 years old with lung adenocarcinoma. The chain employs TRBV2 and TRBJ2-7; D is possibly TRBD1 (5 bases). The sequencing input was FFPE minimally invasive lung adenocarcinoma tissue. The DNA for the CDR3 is TGTGCCAGCAACCGACAGCCGATCTCCTACGAGCAGTACTTC. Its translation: CASNRQPISYEQYF.